Sequencing of this T cell receptor beta chain was carried out in a study of beta chain features in type 1 diabetes. Study outcomes and limitations: With patients and controls alike, PCR might favor shorter templates to an equal degree.

Expressed TCRB transcripts got sequenced, as all isolated RNA was reverse transcribed. Here immunoSEQ multiplex PCR was the method, and the copy in TCRdb shows in-frame clones only, minus some. The data hold 900,000 or so clones, with roughly 17% observed a single time. Markers CD45RO/CCR7/CD25/CD127/CD95/CD27 served to sort CD4+ naive, central memory, regulatory and stem cell-like memory cells. In all sorted populations, purity surpassed 95%. About this clone itself: Its specificity is unknown.

V shed 1 base, J shed 2 bases, and the junction held 13 bases outside the gene matches. Germline V gives CDR1 LGHNA, CDR2 YSLEER. The CDR3 extends over 19 amino acids. V usage is TRBV4-3 and J usage is TRBJ2-3, with 9 bases lining up with TRBD2. The clonotype originates from a woman aged 18-30 years in good health. Sequencing was carried out using naive CD4+ T cells from blood. The DNA of the CDR3 is TGCGCCAGCAGCCAAGGGGGGTCGAGCGGGAGGTTAAACACAGATACGCAGTATTTT. Translating it yields CASSQGGSSGRLNTDTQYF.